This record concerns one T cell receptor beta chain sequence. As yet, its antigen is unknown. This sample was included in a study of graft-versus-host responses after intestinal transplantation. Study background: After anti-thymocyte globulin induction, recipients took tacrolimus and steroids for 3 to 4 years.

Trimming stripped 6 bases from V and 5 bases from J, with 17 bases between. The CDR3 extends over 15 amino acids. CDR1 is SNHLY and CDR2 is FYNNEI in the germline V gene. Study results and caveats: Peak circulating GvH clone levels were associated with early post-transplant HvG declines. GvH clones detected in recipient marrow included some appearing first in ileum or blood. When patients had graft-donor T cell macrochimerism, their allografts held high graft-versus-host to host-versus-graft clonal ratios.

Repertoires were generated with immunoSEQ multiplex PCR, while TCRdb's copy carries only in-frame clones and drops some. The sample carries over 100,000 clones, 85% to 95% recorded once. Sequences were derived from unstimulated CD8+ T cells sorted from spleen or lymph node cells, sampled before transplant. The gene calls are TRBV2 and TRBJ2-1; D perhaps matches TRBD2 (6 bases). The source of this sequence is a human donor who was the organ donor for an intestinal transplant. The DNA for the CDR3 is TGTGCCAGCAGCCCCCGGGAGTATTACGACAATGAGCAGTTCTTC. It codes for CASSPREYYDNEQFF.